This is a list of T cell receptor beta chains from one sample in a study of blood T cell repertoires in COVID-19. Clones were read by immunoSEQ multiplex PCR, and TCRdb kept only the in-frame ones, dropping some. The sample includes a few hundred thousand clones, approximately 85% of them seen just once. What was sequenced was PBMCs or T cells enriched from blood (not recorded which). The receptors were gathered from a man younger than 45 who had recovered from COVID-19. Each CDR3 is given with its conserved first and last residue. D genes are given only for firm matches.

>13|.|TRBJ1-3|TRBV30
CAWVSLAGNTIYF
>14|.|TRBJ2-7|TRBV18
CASSLENARDEQYF
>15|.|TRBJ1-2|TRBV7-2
CASSVIGGNNYGYTF
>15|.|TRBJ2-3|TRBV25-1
CASSEGGGNTDTQYF
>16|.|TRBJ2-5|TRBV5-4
CASSLGGGTAQETQYF
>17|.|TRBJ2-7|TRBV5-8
CASSLRARAAGAYEQYF
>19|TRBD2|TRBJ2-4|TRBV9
CASSANPSRLAGDGNIQYF
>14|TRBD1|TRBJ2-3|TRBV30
CAWSNRGRTDTQYF
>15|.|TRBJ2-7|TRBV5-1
CASSFWTGSSYEQYF
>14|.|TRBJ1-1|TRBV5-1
CASSLAGHYTEAFF
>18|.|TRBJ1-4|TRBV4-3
CASSQEWGVLQGNEKLFF
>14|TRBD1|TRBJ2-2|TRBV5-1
CASDRGHNTGELFF
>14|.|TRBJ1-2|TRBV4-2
CASSQSGQIYGYTF
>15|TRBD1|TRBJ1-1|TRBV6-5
CASILGQGLNTEAFF
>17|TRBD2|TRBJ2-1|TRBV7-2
CASSLTTSGVTYNEQFF
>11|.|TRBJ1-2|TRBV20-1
CSAHRTGGYTF
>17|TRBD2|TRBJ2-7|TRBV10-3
CAISDPSSGPLSYEQYF
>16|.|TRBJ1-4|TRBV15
CATSRDLTATNEKLFF
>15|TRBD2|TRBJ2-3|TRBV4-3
CASSQDLAGGDTQYF
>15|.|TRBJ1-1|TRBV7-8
CASSLRGGLNTEAFF
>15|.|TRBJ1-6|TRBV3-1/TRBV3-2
CASSLRRGSYSPLHF
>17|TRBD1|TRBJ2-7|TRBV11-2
CASSFSGTGTSSYEQYF
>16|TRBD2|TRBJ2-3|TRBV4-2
CASSQNPAGVTDTQYF
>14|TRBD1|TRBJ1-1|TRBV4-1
CASSLDRGGTEAFF
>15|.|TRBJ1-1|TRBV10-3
CAISDPLLANTEAFF
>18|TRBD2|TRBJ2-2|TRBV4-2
CASSQDVPGGGAIGELFF
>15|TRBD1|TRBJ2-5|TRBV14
CASSPQGRGRETQYF
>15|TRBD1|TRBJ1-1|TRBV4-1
CASSQVGTGRTEAFF
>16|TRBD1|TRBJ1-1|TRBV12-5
CASGLGGQSQGTEAFF
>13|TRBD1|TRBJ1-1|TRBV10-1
CASRATGGTEAFF
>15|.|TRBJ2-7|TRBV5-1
CASSLGQGSSYEQYF
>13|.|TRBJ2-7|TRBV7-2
CASSLAGANEQYF
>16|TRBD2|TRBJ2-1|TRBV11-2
CASSPPLGLADNEQFF
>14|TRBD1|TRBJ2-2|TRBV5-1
CASSMRGGSGELFF
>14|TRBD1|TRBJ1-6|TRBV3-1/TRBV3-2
CATGEQGDGSPLHF
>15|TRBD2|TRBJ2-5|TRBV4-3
CASSRNSGGGETQYF
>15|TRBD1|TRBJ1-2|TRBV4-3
CASSPGTGTNYGYTF
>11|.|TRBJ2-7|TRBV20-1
CSAHDSYEQYF
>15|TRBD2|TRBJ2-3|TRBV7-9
CASSLRGGATDTQYF
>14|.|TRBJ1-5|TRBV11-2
CASSSGPGDQPQHF
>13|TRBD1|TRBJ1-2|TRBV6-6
CASRPRGNYGYTF
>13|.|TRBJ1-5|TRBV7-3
CASSLTPNQPQHF
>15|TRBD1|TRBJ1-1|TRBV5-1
CASSRGQGWETEAFF
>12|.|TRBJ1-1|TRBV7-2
CASSSARVVAFF
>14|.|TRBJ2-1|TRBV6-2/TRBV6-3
CASSPPGANNEQFF
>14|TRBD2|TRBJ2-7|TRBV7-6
CASSLGRGEYEQYF
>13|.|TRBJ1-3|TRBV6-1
CASSEVIGNTIYF
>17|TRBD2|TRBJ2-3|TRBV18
CASSPRIGRGTTDTQYF
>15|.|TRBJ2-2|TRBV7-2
CASSLGQRNTGELFF
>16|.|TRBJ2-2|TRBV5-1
CASSDGLIANTGELFF
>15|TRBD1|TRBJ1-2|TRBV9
CASSVDNEGARGYTF
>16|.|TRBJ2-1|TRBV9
CASSVAGETSYNEQFF
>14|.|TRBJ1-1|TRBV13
CASSLDGPNTEAFF
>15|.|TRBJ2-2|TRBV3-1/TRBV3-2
CASSRDQTRVGELFF
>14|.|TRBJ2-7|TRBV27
CASSLGGGPYEQYF
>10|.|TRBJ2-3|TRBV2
CASSEALQVF